What follows are 26 T cell receptor beta chains derived from one specimen sequenced in a study of Graves' ophthalmopathy and Graves' hyperthyroidism. Amplified TCR beta CDR3 regions were obtained using RNA transcripts as template. Scientists carried out first-round RT-PCR using HTBI primers and then a second-round multiplex PCR. TCRdb called the multiplex PCR reads again in MiXCR, with one record for every CDR3 protein. The sample consists of 650,000 to 900,000 distinct CDR3 sequences, about 44% of them appearing once. Source material: peripheral blood. These receptors came from an adult man with Graves' ophthalmopathy.

V is TRBV6-6 and J is TRBJ1-2, with D perhaps TRBD1 (5 bases). Germline CDR1 and CDR2: MNHNY and SVGAGI (reference sequence). V gave up 6 bases and J gave up 3 bases, with 11 bases separating them. The CDR3 totals 13 residues. The CDR3 region has the DNA TGTGCCAGCAGCAGGGAAAAGTACTATGGCTACACCTTC. Its translation: CASSREKYYGYTF.

Turning to this clonotype: A read error may explain this, as a much larger clone is one base away. V usage is TRBV7-3 and J usage is TRBJ2-7, with D possibly TRBD1 on 5 matching bases. Germline-derived CDR1 and CDR2 are SGHTA and FQGTGA. The CDR3 totals 13 residues. The CDR3 loop reads CANSLIPGKEQYF. The CDR3 DNA is TGTGCCAACAGCTTAATTCCAGGGAAAGAGCAGTACTTC.

The chain carries TRBV10-3 and TRBJ2-6; 8 nucleotides match TRBD1. Germline CDR1 is ENHRY and CDR2 is SYGVKD. V was clipped by 4 bases and J by 4 bases; unmatched bases: 6. The CDR3 loop spans 16 amino acids. The CDR3 DNA follows: TGTGCCATCAGTGCTGGGACAGGCACCGGGGCCAACGTCCTGACTTTC. Translated: CAISAGTGTGANVLTF.

In this sample, this clonotype turned up many times. V is TRBV19 and J is TRBJ1-6; perhaps TRBD1 as D (6 bases). Germline V CDR1 and CDR2: LNHDA, SQIVND (reference sequence). The V gene lost 7 bases and the J gene lost 6 bases, with 13 bases spanning the gap. The CDR3 sequence is 14 residues long. The CDR3 sequence: CASTQDSLNSPLHF. In DNA form, the CDR3 reads TGTGCCAGTACACAGGACAGCCTTAATTCACCCCTCCACTTT.

This CDR3 is CASGGRSYEQYF. CDR3 coding DNA: TGTGCCAGCGGTGGTAGGAGCTACGAGCAGTACTTC. The rearrangement joins TRBV2 to TRBJ2-7, with D hard to call. CDR3 size: 12 residues. V was pared by 8 bases and J by 3 bases, with 11 bases between. The germline CDR1 and CDR2 sequences are SNHLY and FYNNEI. The full variable domain, rest sourced from reference TRBV2 and TRBJ2-7, is EPEVTQTPSHQVTQMGQEVILRCVPISNHLYFYWYRQILGQKVEFLVSFYNNEISEKSEIFDDQFSVERPDGSNFTLKIRSTKLEDSAMYFCASGGRSYEQYFGPGTRLTVT.

This clonotype was counted ten times or more. The CDR3 coding sequence is TGTGCCAGCAGTGTGGGACCCGTGGAGCATCAGCCCCAGCATTTT. Residues: CASSVGPVEHQPQHF. This rearrangement joins TRBV2 to TRBJ1-5; possible D gene TRBD1, 5 bases. The CDR3 contains 15 residues. The germline V gene has CDR1 SNHLY and CDR2 FYNNEI. V was clipped by 4 bases and J by 5 bases, with 15 bases between them.

The rearrangement uses TRBV7-9 and TRBJ2-2, with TRBD2 matching 7 bases. The CDR3 totals 14 residues. V lost 6 bases, J lost 3 bases, and 4 bases stayed unmatched. The germline V gene has CDR1 SEHNR and CDR2 FQNEAQ (reference sequence). CDR3 nucleotide sequence: TGTGCCAGCAGTTACGCGGGGGACACCGGGGAGCTGTTTTTT. Translating it yields CASSYAGDTGELFF. The complete variable domain, with remaining parts taken from reference TRBV7-9 and TRBJ2-2, reads DTGVSQNPRHKITKRGQNVTFRCDPISEHNRLYWYRQTLGQGPEFLTYFQNEAQLEKSRLLSDRFSAERPKGSFSTLEIQRTEQGDSAMYLCASSYAGDTGELFFGEGSRLTVL.

V is TRBV25-1 and J is TRBJ2-2, with TRBD2 matching 7 bases. The ends lost 6 bases at V and 6 bases at J; junction bases unmatched: 7. The CDR3 has 14 amino acids. The germline V gene has CDR1 MGHDK and CDR2 SYGVNS. The CDR3, as DNA: TGTGCCAGCAGCTTCCCCGGGGGGTCCGGGGAGCTGTTTTTT. This codes for CASSFPGGSGELFF. Full variable domain (rest looked up from reference TRBV25-1 and TRBJ2-2): EADIYQTPRYLVIGTGKKITLECSQTMGHDKMYWYQQDPGMELHLIHYSYGVNSTEKGDLSSESTVSRIRTEHFPLTLESARPSHTSQYLCASSFPGGSGELFFGEGSRLTVL.

This clonotype was counted a few times. V is TRBV2 and J is TRBJ2-5; no clear D gene. Trimming stripped 4 bases from V and 1 base from J, with 13 bases between. Germline V gives CDR1 SNHLY, CDR2 FYNNEI. The CDR3 loop spans 15 amino acids. The CDR3 bases are TGTGCCAGCAGTGCGGACCCGGCGTTCCAAGAGACCCAGTACTTC. Translated, it gives CASSADPAFQETQYF.

The chain employs TRBV7-9 and TRBJ1-3; D is perhaps TRBD1 (5 bases). V was clipped by 5 bases and J by 6 bases, with 11 bases between them. Germline CDR1 and CDR2: SEHNR and FQNEAQ (reference sequence). This CDR3 is built from 13 residues. The CDR3 DNA is TGTGCCAGCAGCCTCCGGGACCTAAACACCATATATTTT. Amino acid sequence: CASSLRDLNTIYF.

This clonotype was found a few times. The V gene is TRBV25-1, the J gene TRBJ2-2; 7 bases line up with TRBD2. The ends lost 7 bases at V and 0 bases at J; junction bases unmatched: 5. Germline V CDR1 and CDR2: MGHDK, SYGVNS. The CDR3 totals 15 residues. The CDR3: CASTTSAANTGELFF. The CDR3, as DNA: TGTGCCAGCACCACTAGCGCCGCGAACACCGGGGAGCTGTTTTTT.

This clonotype has only a few counts. The chain is built from TRBV19 and TRBJ1-2; D is unclear. Trimming pared 0 bases from V and 3 bases from J, leaving 8 bases between. Germline V gene lookup returns CDR1 LNHDA and CDR2 SQIVND (reference sequence). CDR3 size: 14 residues. The CDR3 DNA follows: TGTGCCAGTAGTATAGATAGCGGCGACTATGGCTACACCTTC. Translation: CASSIDSGDYGYTF.

As to this clonotype: A much larger clone sits a single nucleotide away, making a read error possible. The CDR3 DNA reads as TGTACCACCAGTGATTTGCCCTCCTACGAGCAGTACTTC. Translation gives CTTSDLPSYEQYF. The V gene is TRBV24-1, the J gene TRBJ2-7; D call uncertain. The germline V gene encodes CDR1 KGHDR and CDR2 SFDVKD. This CDR3 is built from 13 residues.

This rearrangement joins TRBV9 to TRBJ1-5; D remains ambiguous. Germline V gene data show CDR1 as SGDLS and CDR2 as YYNGEE. V was shortened by 4 bases and J by 5 bases, with 16 bases between the two germline ends. This CDR3 is built from 15 residues. The CDR3 DNA is TGTGCCAGCAGCCCACGCGGAGGCCAACATCAGCCCCAGCATTTT. Translation gives CASSPRGGQHQPQHF.

This clonotype was counted many times. The rearrangement links TRBV7-9 to TRBJ1-4; D remains ambiguous. Per germline, CDR1 SEHNR and CDR2 FQNEAQ (reference sequence). V was cut by 5 bases and J by 8 bases, with 15 bases left in between. CDR3 size: 14 residues. The CDR3 loop is CASSPRVGGEKLFF. CDR3 bases: TGTGCCAGCAGCCCCCGTGTAGGCGGAGAAAAACTGTTTTTT.

This clonotype showed up just once. The chain is built from TRBV19 and TRBJ1-2; perhaps TRBD1 as D (6 bases). CDR3 size: 15 residues. Trimming took 4 bases from V and 2 from J, leaving 14 bases between them. The germline V gene has CDR1 LNHDA and CDR2 SQIVND (reference sequence). The CDR3 coding sequence is TGTGCCAGTAGTACCGAGGGGACACCGAACTATGGCTACACCTTC. This codes for CASSTEGTPNYGYTF.

This clonotype occurred once. J is TRBJ2-7 and V is TRBV2; TRBD2 agrees at 9 bases. With V trimmed by 6 bases and J by 3 bases, 9 bases remained unmatched. This CDR3 region has 15 residues. CDR1 and CDR2 (germline): SNHLY, FYNNEI. The CDR3: CASSDLAGVGYEQYF. The CDR3 DNA sequence: TGTGCCAGCAGCGATTTAGCGGGAGTTGGCTACGAGCAGTACTTC. The full variable domain, with the rest looked up from reference TRBV2 and TRBJ2-7, is EPEVTQTPSHQVTQMGQEVILRCVPISNHLYFYWYRQILGQKVEFLVSFYNNEISEKSEIFDDQFSVERPDGSNFTLKIRSTKLEDSAMYFCASSDLAGVGYEQYFGPGTRLTVT.

Regarding this clonotype: A much more abundant neighbour one base away suggests this may be a read error. This sequence joins TRBV20-1 and TRBJ2-5, with 8 bases identical to TRBD1. CDR3 size: 13 residues. Per germline, CDR1 DFQATT and CDR2 SNEGSKA (reference sequence). The CDR3 reads CSATQGAKETRYF. As DNA, the CDR3 is TGCAGTGCTACCCAGGGGGCGAAGGAGACCCGGTACTTC.

The sample holds many counts of this clonotype. V and J are TRBV2 and TRBJ1-2; possibly TRBD1 for D (5 bases). Trimming stripped 5 bases from V and 2 bases from J, with 15 bases between. The V gene's germline CDR1 is SNHLY and CDR2 FYNNEI. This CDR3 contains 15 residues. The CDR3 loop reads CASSSGTWDNYGYTF. CDR3 in DNA: TGTGCCAGCAGTTCCGGTACGTGGGACAACTATGGCTACACCTTC.

This clonotype was observed a handful of times. The rearrangement links TRBV7-2 to TRBJ2-1; 11 positions agree with TRBD2. Germline-derived CDR1 and CDR2 are SGHTA and FQGNSA. The V gene end was trimmed by 5 bases and the J gene end by 5 bases; junction bases not matched to a gene: 2. The CDR3 consists of 14 residues. CDR3 protein: CASSLGLADNEQFF. The CDR3 region has the DNA TGTGCCAGCAGCCTGGGACTAGCGGACAATGAGCAGTTCTTC. The whole variable domain, filled in from reference TRBV7-2 and TRBJ2-1, reads GAGVSQSPSNKVTEKGKDVELRCDPISGHTALYWYRQSLGQGLEFLIYFQGNSAPDKSGLPSDRFSAERTGGSVSTLTIQRTQQEDSAVYLCASSLGLADNEQFFGPGTRLTVL.

This clonotype has more than one count but fewer than ten. The chain links TRBV10-3 to TRBJ2-2, with D possibly being TRBD1 (5 bases). V lost 7 bases and J 0 bases, leaving 12 bases between the germline ends. The V gene's germline CDR1 is ENHRY and CDR2 SYGVKD. The CDR3 sequence is 15 residues long. DNA for the CDR3: TGTGCCATCACACTGGGGCAGACGAACACCGGGGAGCTGTTTTTT. This translates into CAITLGQTNTGELFF.

The gene calls are TRBV19 and TRBJ2-3; 15 nucleotides match TRBD2. The CDR3 has 13 amino acids. With V trimmed by 8 bases and J by 6 bases, 0 bases remained unmatched. Germline CDR1 reads LNHDA; CDR2 reads SQIVND (reference sequence). This chain's CDR3 is CASGLAGGDTQYF. The CDR3 DNA reads as TGTGCCAGTGGACTAGCGGGAGGGGATACGCAGTATTTT.

The chain carries TRBV27 and TRBJ1-2, with a weak D call TRBD1 (6 bases). The CDR3 covers 13 residues. Between the trimmed V and J ends, which lost 5 bases and 6 bases, there was a span of 13 bases. In germline, CDR1 is MNHEY, CDR2 SMNVEV (reference sequence). The CDR3 spells CASSQRRTDGYTF. The CDR3 DNA sequence: TGTGCCAGCAGTCAGAGAAGGACAGATGGCTACACCTTC.

As for this clonotype: It is likely a read error, because the conserved phenylalanine at the end of the CDR3 is missing. It is unclear where the CDR3 begins or ends on the DNA, so no DNA is shown, and the CDR3 is as TCRdb lists it. V gene TRBV7-9 combines with J gene TRBJ1-1; the table calls TRBD1, which could not be checked here. The V gene's germline CDR1 is SEHNR and CDR2 FQNEAQ (reference sequence). Both ends counted, the CDR3 spans 8 residues. The CDR3 spells CASSTRGD.

The V and J genes are TRBV11-2 and TRBJ1-6; D gene uncertain. Trimming pared 7 bases from V and 8 bases from J, leaving 18 bases between. This CDR3 is 15 amino acids long. Germline-derived CDR1 and CDR2 are SGHAT and FQNNGV. In DNA form, the CDR3 reads TGTGCCAGCATTCCCGACAAGATCGGGGATTCACCCCTCCACTTT. This codes for CASIPDKIGDSPLHF.

The chain uses TRBV6-5 and TRBJ2-5; TRBD2 agrees at 9 bases. The CDR3 spans 15 residues. Trimming removed 1 base from V and 4 bases from J; junction bases left unmatched: 4. Germline values: CDR1 MNHEY, CDR2 SVGAGI. The CDR3 coding sequence is TGTGCCAGCAGTTACTGGTCTAGCGGGGCAGAGACCCAGTACTTC. It yields the protein CASSYWSSGAETQYF.